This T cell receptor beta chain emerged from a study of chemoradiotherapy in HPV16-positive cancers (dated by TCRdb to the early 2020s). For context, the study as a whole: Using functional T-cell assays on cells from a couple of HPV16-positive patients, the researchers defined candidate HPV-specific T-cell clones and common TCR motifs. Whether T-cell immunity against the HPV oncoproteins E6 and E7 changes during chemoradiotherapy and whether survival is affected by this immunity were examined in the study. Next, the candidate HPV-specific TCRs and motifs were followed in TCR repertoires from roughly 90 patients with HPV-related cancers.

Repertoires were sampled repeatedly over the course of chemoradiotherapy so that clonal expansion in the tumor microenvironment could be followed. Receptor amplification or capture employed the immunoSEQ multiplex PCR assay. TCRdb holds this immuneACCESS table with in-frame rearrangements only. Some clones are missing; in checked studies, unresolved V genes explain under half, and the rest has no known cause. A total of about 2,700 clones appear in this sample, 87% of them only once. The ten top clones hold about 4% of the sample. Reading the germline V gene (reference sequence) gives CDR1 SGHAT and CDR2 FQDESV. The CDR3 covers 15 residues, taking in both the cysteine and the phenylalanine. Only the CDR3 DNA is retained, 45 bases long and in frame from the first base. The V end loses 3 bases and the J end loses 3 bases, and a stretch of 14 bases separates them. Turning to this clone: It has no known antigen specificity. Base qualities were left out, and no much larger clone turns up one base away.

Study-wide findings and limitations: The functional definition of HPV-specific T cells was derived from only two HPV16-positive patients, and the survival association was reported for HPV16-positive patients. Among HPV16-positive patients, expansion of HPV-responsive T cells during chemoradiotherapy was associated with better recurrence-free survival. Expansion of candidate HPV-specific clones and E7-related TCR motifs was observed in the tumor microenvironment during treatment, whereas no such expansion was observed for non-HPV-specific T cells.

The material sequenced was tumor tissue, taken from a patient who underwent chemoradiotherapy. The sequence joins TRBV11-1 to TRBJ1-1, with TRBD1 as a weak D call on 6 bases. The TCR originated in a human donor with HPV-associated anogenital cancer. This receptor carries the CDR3 CASSFSTGSHTEAFF. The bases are TGTGCCAGCAGCTTCTCCACAGGGTCTCACACTGAAGCTTTCTTT.